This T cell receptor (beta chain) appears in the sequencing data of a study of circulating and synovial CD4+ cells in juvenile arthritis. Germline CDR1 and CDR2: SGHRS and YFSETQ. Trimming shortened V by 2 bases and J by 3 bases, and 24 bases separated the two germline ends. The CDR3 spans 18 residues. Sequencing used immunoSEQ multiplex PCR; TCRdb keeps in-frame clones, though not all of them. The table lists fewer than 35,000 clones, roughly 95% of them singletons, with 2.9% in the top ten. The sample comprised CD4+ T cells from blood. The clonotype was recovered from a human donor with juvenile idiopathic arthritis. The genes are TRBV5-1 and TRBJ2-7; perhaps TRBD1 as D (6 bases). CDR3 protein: CASSLGPGRLTGIYEQYF. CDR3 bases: TGCGCCAGCAGCTTAGGCCCGGGGAGACTTACAGGGATCTACGAGCAGTACTTC.